This paragraph reports one TCR beta chain. Its antigen is as yet unknown. These data are taken from a study of neoadjuvant anti-PD-1 for oral cavity cancer. TCRdb keeps only in-frame clones here, not all; method: immunoSEQ multiplex PCR. This sample has roughly 8,800 clones, with around 66% found just once. Noted time point: after neoadjuvant nivolumab, at surgical resection. Patients were newly diagnosed with stage II-IVA oral cavity squamous cell carcinoma without prior systemic or radiation treatment. The CDR3 runs 14 residues. Germline V CDR1 and CDR2: SNHLY, FYNNEI. V was cut by 4 bases and J by 4 bases, with 13 bases left in between. Study observations and caveats: After neoadjuvant nivolumab, PBMC T cell clonality was significantly higher in non-responders than responders.

The material was PBMCs, obtained after nivolumab (anti-PD-1) treatment. This clonotype was obtained from a person between 40 and 85 years old with oral cavity squamous cell carcinoma. The chain joins TRBV2 to TRBJ1-1; the D gene is possibly TRBD1 (5 bases). The CDR3 reads CASSVAGKGTEAFF. The CDR3 nucleotides read TGTGCCAGCAGTGTAGCAGGGAAGGGCACTGAAGCTTTCTTT. Combining the CDR3 with reference TRBV2 and TRBJ1-1 gives the whole variable domain EPEVTQTPSHQVTQMGQEVILRCVPISNHLYFYWYRQILGQKVEFLVSFYNNEISEKSEIFDDQFSVERPDGSNFTLKIRSTKLEDSAMYFCASSVAGKGTEAFFGQGTRLTVV.